The clone carrying this T cell receptor (beta chain) was counted many times. What it binds is unknown. This record belongs to a study of blood T cells in healthy people across ages. Study-wide results and limits: In the absence of known donor CMV status, changes in expanded clonotypes were possibly confounded. Those diversity estimates obtained from one million T cells were thought to be underestimates.

Through a sample-barcoded 5' primer and a J-beta primer mix, a second PCR was run for about 7 to 12 cycles. Each single sample gave us at least 3 million CDR3-containing paired-end reads. TCRdb recomputed calls from the 5' RACE reads with MiXCR, one row per CDR3 protein. The sample has 600,000 or so distinct CDR3 sequences, about 28% seen once. V lost 5 bases and J 1 base, leaving 8 bases between the germline ends. From germline, CDR1 is KGHSH and CDR2 LQKENI. This CDR3 comprises 13 residues. The chain recombines TRBV18 with TRBJ2-5; D may be TRBD1 (5 bases). The sequencing sample was made of blood. The clonotype originates from a woman of 80 years or more in good health. The CDR3 protein is CASSVDIQETQYF. In DNA form, the CDR3 reads TGTGCCAGCTCAGTGGACATCCAAGAGACCCAGTACTTC. Looking up the rest from reference TRBV18 and TRBJ2-5 gives the full variable domain: NAGVMQNPRHLVRRRGQEARLRCSPMKGHSHVYWYRQLPEEGLKFMVYLQKENIIDESGMPKERFSAEFPKEGPSILRIQQVVRGDSAAYFCASSVDIQETQYFGPGTRLLVL.